These T cell receptor beta chains were read from a single sample in a study of regulatory T cells in long-lasting Graves disease. TCRdb fed the multiplex PCR reads into MiXCR, producing one record per CDR3 protein. The sample contains 350,000 to 550,000 distinct CDR3 sequences, about 15% of which appear only once. These data were likewise used in another study, on T cells in Graves' hyperthyroidism and ophthalmopathy.

The specimen was peripheral blood mononuclear cells (PBMCs), collected at new diagnosis, from a patient treated with antithyroid drugs. These receptors were obtained from a woman in her 30s with Graves disease. CDR3s leave out the opening cysteine and the closing phenylalanine or tryptophan. The order of the fields is V gene, J gene, CDR3 protein.

TRBV28	TRBJ1-1	ASSLKGVIITEAF
TRBV12-3/TRBV12-4	TRBJ2-1	ASSSPHSSGRASSSYNEQF
TRBV12-3/TRBV12-4	TRBJ2-3	ASSFSRGPPRDTQY
TRBV7-9	TRBJ2-3	ASTGQGMDTQY
TRBV7-9	TRBJ1-5	ASSPGKLGTSSNQPQH
TRBV6-5	TRBJ2-7	ASSSGTELYEQY
TRBV2	TRBJ2-7	ASSEGGRTYEQY
TRBV6-1	TRBJ1-6	ASSAGSYNSPLH
TRBV5-5	TRBJ2-1	ASSLFPSRGRGDEQF
TRBV12-3/TRBV12-4	TRBJ2-1	ASSLRESNEQF
TRBV28	TRBJ2-1	ASSTPTGRNEQF
TRBV7-8	TRBJ1-5	ASSTYRDSQPQH
TRBV15	TRBJ2-3	ATSRGDDHTQY
TRBV2	TRBJ2-5	ASSPNRGSQETQY
TRBV28	TRBJ1-1	ASIPRGRGDTEAF
TRBV9	TRBJ1-2	ASSVEPPRGYT
TRBV24-1	TRBJ1-1	ATSESTGGETEAF
TRBV13	TRBJ1-3	ASSLDPRGSGTGIGNTIY
TRBV11-2	TRBJ1-4	ASSSGGRKLF
TRBV7-2	TRBJ2-1	ASSQGLAGNNEQF
TRBV28	TRBJ2-2	ASSLHPGGNTGELF
TRBV2	TRBJ2-7	ASSEFDRREQY
TRBV20-1	TRBJ2-1	SAPGTSESDEQF
TRBV11-3	TRBJ2-1	ASTPGVGQREQF
TRBV11-2	TRBJ2-1	ASSLPPLAGAGNEQF
TRBV5-1	TRBJ2-6	ASSLEQGLTGANVLT
TRBV7-2	TRBJ1-2	ASSPRSGLNYGYT
TRBV29-1	TRBJ1-2	SVVTGAYGYT
TRBV4-1	TRBJ1-1	ASSQAGVGKTEAF
TRBV4-1	TRBJ2-7	ASGGTGVEQY
TRBV19	TRBJ2-7	ASSIRQGREQY
TRBV2	TRBJ2-3	ASFRLAGPDTQY
TRBV7-3	TRBJ2-7	ASSPGLAGGPVYEQY
TRBV19	TRBJ1-5	ATPDRGHIDRGGLVPQH
TRBV11-2	TRBJ2-2	ASSHYSGSANTGELF
TRBV11-3	TRBJ2-5	ASSLGEPPQETQY
TRBV6-1	TRBJ1-5	ASRQTIRGPRNQPQH
TRBV7-9	TRBJ1-1	ASSPDGTGVNTEAF
TRBV3-1	TRBJ2-1	ASIGPVFEQF
TRBV3-1	TRBJ2-3	ASSHRDWEGTDTQY
TRBV28	TRBJ2-7	ASSPGGVRVLGYEQY
TRBV7-3	TRBJ2-1	ASSLGLVGGGNEQF
TRBV20-1	TRBJ1-1	SARIRNTEAF
TRBV18	TRBJ2-1	ASSPRTTDNEQF
TRBV30	TRBJ2-5	AWSVVLETQY
TRBV28	TRBJ1-1	ASSSVTSGRGDEAF
TRBV18	TRBJ1-5	ASSPRGQPSNQPQH
TRBV5-1	TRBJ1-1	ASSLGGGGYEDTEAF
TRBV6-1	TRBJ2-7	ASSTSGTGSYEQY
TRBV5-1	TRBJ2-1	ASSRRLAGADEQF
TRBV10-3	TRBJ1-5	AISDDTQPQH
TRBV5-1	TRBJ1-1	ASTQGAEAF
TRBV9	TRBJ2-2	ASSKLPRAGRGGELF
TRBV4-1	TRBJ2-7	ASSPSGGLAGVFEQY